This TCR beta chain was captured by sequencing in a study of OX40 agonist ivuxolimab in advanced cancers. Whole-study context: Patients took ivuxolimab, an agonistic anti-OX40 (CD134) antibody. The mean age was roughly 60 years, ranging from about 20 to 79, with roughly four fifths of participants male.

Points on this clone: Its target is not known.

This CDR3 comprises 13 residues. Germline values: CDR1 SGHTA, CDR2 FQGNSA. After removal of 10 bases from V and 4 bases from J, the junction contained 7 bases not matched to a gene. Notes on the study in general: Averaging showed that CD8+ T cells had more expanded clones than CD4+ did. At 0.1 to 3.0 mg/kg, CD4+ and CD8+ blood T cells expanded clonally by week 6.

Only in-frame clones appear in the TCRdb table, and some are missing; sequencing was by immunoSEQ multiplex PCR. The table has around 71,000 clones, roughly 86% seen once. This TCR was recovered from an adult with an advanced solid tumor such as melanoma, head and neck, liver or kidney cancer. This chain links TRBV7-2 with TRBJ2-3; 8 bases map to TRBD1. The sample in question was CD4+ or CD8+ T cells sorted from blood, obtained in a trial of the OX40 agonist ivuxolimab. CDR3 sequence: CATRGQGADTQYF. The CDR3 nucleotides are TGTGCCACCAGGGGGCAGGGGGCAGATACGCAGTATTTT.